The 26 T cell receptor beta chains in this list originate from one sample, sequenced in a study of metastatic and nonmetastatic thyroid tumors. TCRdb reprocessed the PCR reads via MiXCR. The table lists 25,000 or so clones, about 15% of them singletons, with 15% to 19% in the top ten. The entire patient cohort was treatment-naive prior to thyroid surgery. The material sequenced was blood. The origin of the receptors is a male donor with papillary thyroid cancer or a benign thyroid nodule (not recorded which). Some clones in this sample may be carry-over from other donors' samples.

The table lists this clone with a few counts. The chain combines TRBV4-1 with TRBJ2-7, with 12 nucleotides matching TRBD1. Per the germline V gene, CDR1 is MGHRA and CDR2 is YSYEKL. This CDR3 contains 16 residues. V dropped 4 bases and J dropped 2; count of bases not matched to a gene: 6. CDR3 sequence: CASSPGQGAGAYEQYF. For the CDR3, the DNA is TGCGCCAGCAGCCCGGGACAGGGGGCAGGGGCCTACGAGCAGTACTTC.

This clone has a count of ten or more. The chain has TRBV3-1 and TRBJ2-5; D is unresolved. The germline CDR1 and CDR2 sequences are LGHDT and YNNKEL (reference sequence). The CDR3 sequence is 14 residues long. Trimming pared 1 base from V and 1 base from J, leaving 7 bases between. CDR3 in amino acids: CASSQGPVQETQYF. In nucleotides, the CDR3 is TGTGCCAGCAGCCAAGGGCCAGTCCAAGAGACCCAGTACTTC.

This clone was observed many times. Here the CDR3 DNA reads TGCGCCAGCAGCCTTGATACAGCGAAGTTAGATACGCAGTATTTT. Amino acid sequence: CASSLDTAKLDTQYF. The chain recombines TRBV4-1 with TRBJ2-3; D not resolved. CDR1 is MGHRA, CDR2 YSYEKL, per germline. V dropped 4 bases and J dropped 5 bases, with 16 bases sitting between them. The CDR3 has 15 residues.

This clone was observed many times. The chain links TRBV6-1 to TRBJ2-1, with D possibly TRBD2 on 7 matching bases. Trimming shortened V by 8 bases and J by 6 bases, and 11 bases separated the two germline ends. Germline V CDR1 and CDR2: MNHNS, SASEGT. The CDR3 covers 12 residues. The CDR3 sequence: CASEGGGNEQFF. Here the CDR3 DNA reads TGTGCCAGCGAGGGGGGGGGCAATGAGCAGTTCTTC.

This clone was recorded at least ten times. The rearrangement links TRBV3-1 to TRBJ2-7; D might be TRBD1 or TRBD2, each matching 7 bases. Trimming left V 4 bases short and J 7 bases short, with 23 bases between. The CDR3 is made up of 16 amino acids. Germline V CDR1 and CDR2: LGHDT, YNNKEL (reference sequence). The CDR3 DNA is TGTGCCAGCAGCCGAGGGGGCAGGGCTCCCGGGGGGGAGCAGTACTTC. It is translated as CASSRGGRAPGGEQYF.

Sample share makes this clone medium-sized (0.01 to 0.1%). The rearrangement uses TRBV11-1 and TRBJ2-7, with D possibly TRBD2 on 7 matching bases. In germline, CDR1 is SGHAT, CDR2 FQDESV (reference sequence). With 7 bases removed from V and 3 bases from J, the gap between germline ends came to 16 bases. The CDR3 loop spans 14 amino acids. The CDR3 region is CASTSRGPDYEQYF. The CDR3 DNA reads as TGTGCCAGCACCTCGCGGGGGCCAGACTACGAGCAGTACTTC.

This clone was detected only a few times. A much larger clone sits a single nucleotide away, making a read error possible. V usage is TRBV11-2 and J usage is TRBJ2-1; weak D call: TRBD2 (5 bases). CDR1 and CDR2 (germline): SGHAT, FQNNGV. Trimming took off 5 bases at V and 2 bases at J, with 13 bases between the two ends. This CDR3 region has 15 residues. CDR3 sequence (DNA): TGTGCCAGCAGCCCCTCTTGGACTGCCTACAATGAGCAGTTCTTC. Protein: CASSPSWTAYNEQFF.

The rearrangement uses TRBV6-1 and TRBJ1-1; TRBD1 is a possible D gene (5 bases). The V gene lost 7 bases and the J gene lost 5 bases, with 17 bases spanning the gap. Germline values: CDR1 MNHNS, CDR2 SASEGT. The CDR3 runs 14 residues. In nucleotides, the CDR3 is TGTGCCAGCACCACATGGGGGAATGGGACTGAAGCTTTCTTT. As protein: CASTTWGNGTEAFF.

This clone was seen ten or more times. CDR3 in amino acids: CASSYSISDRVTLHF. The CDR3 nucleotides are TGTGCCAGCAGTTACTCGATTTCGGACAGAGTCACCCTCCACTTT. The V call is TRBV6-2 or TRBV6-3, the J call TRBJ1-6; D perhaps matches TRBD1 (6 bases). The CDR3 has 15 amino acids. V was shortened by 0 bases and J by 14 bases, with 17 bases between the two germline ends. Looked up from germline, CDR1 is MNHEY and CDR2 is SVGEGT.

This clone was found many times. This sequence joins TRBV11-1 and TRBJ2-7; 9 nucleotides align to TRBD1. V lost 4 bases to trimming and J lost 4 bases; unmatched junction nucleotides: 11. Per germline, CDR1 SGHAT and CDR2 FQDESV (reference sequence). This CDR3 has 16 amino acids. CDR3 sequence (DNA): TGTGCCAGCAGCTCCATGCCGGGACAGGGTGGGTACGAGCAGTACTTC. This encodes CASSSMPGQGGYEQYF.

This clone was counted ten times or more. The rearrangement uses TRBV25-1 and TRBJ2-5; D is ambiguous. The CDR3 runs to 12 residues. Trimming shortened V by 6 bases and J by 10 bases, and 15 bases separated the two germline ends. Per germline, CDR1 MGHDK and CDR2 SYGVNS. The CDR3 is CASRMGLGNQYF. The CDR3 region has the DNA TGTGCCAGCAGAATGGGGTTGGGTAACCAGTACTTC. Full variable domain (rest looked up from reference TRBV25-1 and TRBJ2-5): EADIYQTPRYLVIGTGKKITLECSQTMGHDKMYWYQQDPGMELHLIHYSYGVNSTEKGDLSSESTVSRIRTEHFPLTLESARPSHTSQYLCASRMGLGNQYFGPGTRLLVL.

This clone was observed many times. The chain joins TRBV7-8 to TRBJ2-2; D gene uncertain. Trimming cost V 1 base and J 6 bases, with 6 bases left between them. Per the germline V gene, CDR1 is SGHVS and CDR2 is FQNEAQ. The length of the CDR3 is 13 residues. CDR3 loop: CASSLVGSGELFF. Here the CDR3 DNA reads TGTGCCAGCAGCTTAGTGGGATCCGGGGAGCTGTTTTTT.

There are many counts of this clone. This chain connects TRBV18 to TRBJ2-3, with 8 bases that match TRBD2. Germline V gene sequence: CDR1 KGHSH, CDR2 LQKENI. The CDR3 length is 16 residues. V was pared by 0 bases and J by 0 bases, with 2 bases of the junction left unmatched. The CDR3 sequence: CASSPPGGESTDTQYF. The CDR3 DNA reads TGTGCCAGCTCACCACCCGGGGGGGAAAGCACAGATACGCAGTATTTT.

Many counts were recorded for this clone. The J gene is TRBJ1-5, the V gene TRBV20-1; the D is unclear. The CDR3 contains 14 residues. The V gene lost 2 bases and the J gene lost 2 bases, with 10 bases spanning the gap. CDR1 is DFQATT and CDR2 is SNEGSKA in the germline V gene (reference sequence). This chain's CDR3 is CSARSPGRNQPQHF. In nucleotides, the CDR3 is TGCAGTGCTAGATCCCCAGGCCGCAATCAGCCCCAGCATTTT.

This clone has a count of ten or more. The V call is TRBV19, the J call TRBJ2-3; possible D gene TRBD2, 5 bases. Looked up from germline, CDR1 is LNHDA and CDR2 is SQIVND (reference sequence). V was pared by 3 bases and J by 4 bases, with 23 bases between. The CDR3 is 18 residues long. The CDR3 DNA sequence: TGTGCCAGTAGTATTAAGGGCAGGAGGTCGTCTTGGGCAGATACGCAGTATTTT. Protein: CASSIKGRRSSWADTQYF.

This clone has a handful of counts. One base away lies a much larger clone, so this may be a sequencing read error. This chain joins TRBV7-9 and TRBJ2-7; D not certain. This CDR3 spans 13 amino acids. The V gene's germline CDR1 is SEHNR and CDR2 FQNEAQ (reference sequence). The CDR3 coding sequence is TGTGCCAGCAGCTTCGGCGGTTCCTACGAGCGGTACTTC. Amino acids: CASSFGGSYERYF.

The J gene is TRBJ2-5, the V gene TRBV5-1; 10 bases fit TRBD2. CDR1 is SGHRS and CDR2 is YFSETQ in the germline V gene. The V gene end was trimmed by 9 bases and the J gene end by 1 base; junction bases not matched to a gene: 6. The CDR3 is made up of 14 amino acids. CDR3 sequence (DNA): TGCGCCACTACTAGCGGGACTTTCCAAGAGACCCAGTACTTC. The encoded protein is CATTSGTFQETQYF.

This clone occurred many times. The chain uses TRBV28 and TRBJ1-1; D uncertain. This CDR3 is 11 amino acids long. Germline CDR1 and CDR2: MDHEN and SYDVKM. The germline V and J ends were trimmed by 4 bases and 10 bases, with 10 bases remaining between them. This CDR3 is CASSSPYTAFF. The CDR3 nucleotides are TGTGCCAGCAGTTCCCCCTATACAGCTTTCTTT.

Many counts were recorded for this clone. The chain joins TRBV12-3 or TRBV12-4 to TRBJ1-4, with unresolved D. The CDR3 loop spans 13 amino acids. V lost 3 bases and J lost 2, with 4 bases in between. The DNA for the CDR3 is TGTGCCAGCAGTTTCAGGACTAATGAAAAACTGTTTTTT. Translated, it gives CASSFRTNEKLFF.

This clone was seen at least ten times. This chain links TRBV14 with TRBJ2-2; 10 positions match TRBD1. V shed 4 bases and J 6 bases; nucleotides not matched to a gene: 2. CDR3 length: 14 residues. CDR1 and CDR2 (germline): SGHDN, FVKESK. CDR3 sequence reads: CASSPGTGAGELFF. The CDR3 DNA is TGTGCCAGCAGCCCCGGGACAGGGGCCGGGGAGCTGTTTTTT.

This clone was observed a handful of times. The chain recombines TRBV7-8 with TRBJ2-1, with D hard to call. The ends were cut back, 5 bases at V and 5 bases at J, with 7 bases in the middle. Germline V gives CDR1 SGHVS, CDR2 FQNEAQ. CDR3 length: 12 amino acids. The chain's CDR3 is CASSPMNNEQFF. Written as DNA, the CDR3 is TGTGCCAGCAGCCCAATGAACAATGAGCAGTTCTTC.

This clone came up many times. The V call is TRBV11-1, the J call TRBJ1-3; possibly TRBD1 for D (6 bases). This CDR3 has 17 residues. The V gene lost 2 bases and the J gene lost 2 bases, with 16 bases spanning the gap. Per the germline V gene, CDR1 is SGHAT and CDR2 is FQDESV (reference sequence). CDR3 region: CASSLRRQDPAGNTIYF. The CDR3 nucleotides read TGTGCCAGCAGCTTACGCCGACAGGATCCGGCTGGAAACACCATATATTTT.

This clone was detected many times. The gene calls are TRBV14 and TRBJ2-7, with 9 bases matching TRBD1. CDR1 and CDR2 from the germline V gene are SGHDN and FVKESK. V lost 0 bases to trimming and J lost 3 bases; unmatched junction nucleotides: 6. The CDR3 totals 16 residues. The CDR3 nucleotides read TGTGCCAGCAGCCAAGATTTCGAGACAGGGGGCTACGAGCAGTACTTC. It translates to CASSQDFETGGYEQYF. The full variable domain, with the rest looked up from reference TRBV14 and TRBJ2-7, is EAGVTQFPSHSVIEKGQTVTLRCDPISGHDNLYWYRRVMGKEIKFLLHFVKESKQDESGMPNNRFLAERTGGTYSTLKVQPAELEDSGVYFCASSQDFETGGYEQYFGPGTRLTVT.

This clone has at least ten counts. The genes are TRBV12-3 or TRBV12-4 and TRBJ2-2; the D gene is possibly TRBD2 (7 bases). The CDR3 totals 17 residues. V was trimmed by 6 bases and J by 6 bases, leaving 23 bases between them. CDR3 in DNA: TGTGCCAGCAGGCCAAGCGGGGTGCTGCAGGGGCCCGGGGAGCTGTTTTTT. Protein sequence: CASRPSGVLQGPGELFF.

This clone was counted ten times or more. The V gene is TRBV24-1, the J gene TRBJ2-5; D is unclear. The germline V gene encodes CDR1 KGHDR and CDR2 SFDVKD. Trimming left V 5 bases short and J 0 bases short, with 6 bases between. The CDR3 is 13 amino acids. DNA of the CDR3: TGTGCCACCAGTGTAGGGTACCAAGAGACCCAGTACTTC. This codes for CATSVGYQETQYF.

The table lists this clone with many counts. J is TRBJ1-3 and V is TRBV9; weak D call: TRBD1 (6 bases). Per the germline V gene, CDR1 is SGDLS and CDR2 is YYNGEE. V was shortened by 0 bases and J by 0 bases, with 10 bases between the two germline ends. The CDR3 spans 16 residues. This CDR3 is CASSVAGVVSGNTIYF. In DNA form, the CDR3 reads TGTGCCAGCAGCGTAGCAGGGGTAGTCTCTGGAAACACCATATATTTT.